The 30 T cell receptor beta chains below all came from one sample that was sequenced in a study of blood T cells in healthy people across ages. A J-beta primer mix and a sample-barcoded 5' primer were used in a second PCR of roughly 6 to 11 cycles. Using its own MiXCR run on the 5' RACE reads, TCRdb lists one record per CDR3 protein. The table lists approximately 810,000 distinct CDR3 sequences, around 36% of them singletons. Material for sequencing was blood. These receptors all stem from a man younger than 30 in good health.

This clonotype was recorded many times. The chain links TRBV20-1 to TRBJ1-2; perhaps TRBD1 as D (5 bases). Trimming cost V 0 bases and J 6 bases, with 17 bases left between them. Looked up from germline, CDR1 is DFQATT and CDR2 is SNEGSKA (reference sequence). CDR3 size: 15 residues. CDR3 in amino acids: CSAREGSGFDHGYTF. In DNA, the CDR3 is TGCAGTGCTAGAGAAGGTTCAGGGTTCGATCATGGCTACACCTTC.

CDR3 nucleotide sequence: TGTGCCAGCAGTTTATCGGTAGGAGGCCCCAACTATGGCTACACCTTC. This encodes CASSLSVGGPNYGYTF. The genes are TRBV27 and TRBJ1-2; the D is unclear. This CDR3 is built from 16 residues. The V end was cut by 0 bases, the J end by 2 bases, with 13 bases between. Germline V CDR1 and CDR2: MNHEY, SMNVEV (reference sequence).

This clonotype was counted only a few times. The chain couples TRBV4-2 to TRBJ1-6; D perhaps matches TRBD1 (5 bases). Germline CDR1 is LGHNA and CDR2 is YNFKEQ. The CDR3 runs 13 residues. V dropped 4 bases and J dropped 9 bases, with 10 bases sitting between them. The CDR3 spells CASSPLDSSPLHF. The DNA for the CDR3 is TGTGCCAGCAGCCCCCTTGACAGTTCACCCCTCCACTTT.

The chain combines TRBV2 with TRBJ2-3; no definite D call. CDR3 length: 13 amino acids. Trimming shortened V by 6 bases and J by 9 bases, and 16 bases separated the two germline ends. The germline V gene has CDR1 SNHLY and CDR2 FYNNEI. Here the CDR3 DNA reads TGTGCCAGCAGGGTGGCCTTCTCGGCGACGCAGTATTTT. It yields the protein CASRVAFSATQYF.

The rearrangement links TRBV3-1 to TRBJ2-5, with D maybe TRBD2 (6 bases). Germline V gene sequence: CDR1 LGHDT, CDR2 YNNKEL (reference sequence). The CDR3 runs 15 residues. The V end was cut by 4 bases, the J end by 2 bases, with 14 bases between. Here the CDR3 reads CASSPSGGMQETQYF. The CDR3 coding sequence is TGTGCCAGCAGCCCCAGCGGCGGGATGCAAGAGACCCAGTACTTC.

The J gene is TRBJ1-1, the V gene TRBV7-3; tentatively, D is TRBD1 (6 bases). This CDR3 is built from 13 residues. Germline CDR1 SGHTA, CDR2 FQGTGA. Trimming stripped 11 bases from V and 2 bases from J, with 15 bases between. The CDR3, as DNA: TGTGCCTCCTGTCAGGGGCGTAACACTGAAGCTTTCTTT. It is translated as CASCQGRNTEAFF.

Here the CDR3 reads CASSQGTGGPEAFF. Written as DNA, the CDR3 is TGCGCCAGCAGCCAAGGGACAGGGGGCCCTGAAGCTTTCTTT. The chain carries TRBV4-3 and TRBJ1-1, with TRBD1 matching over 11 bases. The CDR3 is 14 residues long. V lost 1 base to trimming and J lost 6 bases; unmatched junction nucleotides: 1. From germline, CDR1 is LGHNA and CDR2 YSLEER.

The rearrangement joins TRBV29-1 to TRBJ1-1, with D perhaps matching TRBD1 (5 bases). V gave up 6 bases and J gave up 4 bases, with 15 bases separating them. The CDR3 loop spans 13 amino acids. Germline lookup yields CDR1 SQVTM and CDR2 ANQGSEA. The CDR3 region has the DNA TGCAGCGTGGGGGAAGAACGGGGCACTGAAGCTTTCTTT. Its protein product is CSVGEERGTEAFF. Supplemented by reference TRBV29-1 and TRBJ1-1, the full variable domain reads SAVISQKPSRDICQRGTSLTIQCQVDSQVTMMFWYRQQPGQSLTLIATANQGSEATYESGFVIDKFPISRPNLTFSTLTVSNMSPEDSSIYLCSVGEERGTEAFFGQGTRLTVV.

This clonotype came up many times. This chain connects TRBV7-2 to TRBJ2-1; D ambiguous. Germline V gene sequence: CDR1 SGHTA, CDR2 FQGNSA. V was clipped by 10 bases and J by 2 bases, with 15 bases between them. CDR3 length: 14 residues. This CDR3 is CATGPPSAYNEQFF. The DNA for the CDR3 is TGTGCCACCGGACCTCCTTCGGCCTACAATGAGCAGTTCTTC.

The V and J genes are TRBV7-9 and TRBJ1-5, with a weak D call TRBD1 (5 bases). This CDR3 has 15 amino acids. The V and J ends lost 3 bases and 2 bases respectively, with 11 bases between them. CDR1 and CDR2 from the germline V gene are SEHNR and FQNEAQ (reference sequence). CDR3 DNA: TGTGCCAGCAGCTTCGGCAGGGACCGCAATCAGCCCCAGCATTTT. It translates to CASSFGRDRNQPQHF.

This clonotype appeared many times. The V gene is TRBV10-3, the J gene TRBJ2-1; D remains unclear. V was pared by 2 bases and J by 7 bases, with 15 bases between. The CDR3 is 15 amino acids. Germline loops: CDR1 ENHRY, CDR2 SYGVKD. The CDR3 DNA reads as TGTGCCATCAGTGAGAATAGGGTAGCTAGGAATGAGCAGTTCTTC. It codes for CAISENRVARNEQFF.

This clonotype was detected ten times or more. The chain has TRBV4-2 and TRBJ2-3; 7 bases align to TRBD1. In germline, CDR1 is LGHNA, CDR2 YNFKEQ. The CDR3 covers 18 residues. J was trimmed by 2 bases and V by 0 bases; bases with no gene match: 11. CDR3 residues: CASSQEWTGITPTDTQYF. In DNA, the CDR3 is TGTGCCAGCAGCCAAGAGTGGACAGGAATTACCCCCACAGATACGCAGTATTTT.

This clonotype was recorded once. Since a much larger clone is just one base distant, this may be a read error. V is TRBV29-1 and J is TRBJ1-2; TRBD1 is a possible D gene (5 bases). Germline lookup yields CDR1 SQVTM and CDR2 ANQGSEA. The ends were cut back, 6 bases at V and 7 bases at J, with 18 bases in the middle. This CDR3 has 13 amino acids. The CDR3 bases are TGCAGCGTCCGCGGACGGGGCAATTCTGGCTACACCTTC. Translated: CSVRGRGNSGYTF.

Regarding this clonotype: One end of the junction is discordant with germline, which a read error may explain. V gene TRBV10-3 combines with J gene TRBJ1-6, with D hard to call. Germline loops: CDR1 ENHRY, CDR2 SYGVKD. CDR3 length: 14 residues. CDR3 loop: CAIRESVVSAPLHF. As DNA, the CDR3 is TGTGCCATCAGGGAGTCGGTGGTCTCCGCACCCCTCCACTTT.

V gene TRBV5-6 combines with J gene TRBJ2-1, with TRBD1 matching over 9 bases. The germline V gene encodes CDR1 SGHDT and CDR2 YYEEEE. This CDR3 has 13 residues. The V gene end was trimmed by 9 bases and the J gene end by 7 bases; junction bases not matched to a gene: 8. DNA of the CDR3: TGTGCCACAAGGACAGGGGATGAGAATGAGCAGTTCTTC. Translated: CATRTGDENEQFF.

This chain connects TRBV5-1 to TRBJ1-4; the D gene is possibly TRBD1 (5 bases). CDR1 SGHRS and CDR2 YFSETQ come from the germline V gene. The CDR3 contains 13 residues. With 3 bases removed from V and 6 bases from J, the gap between germline ends came to 9 bases. The CDR3 here is CASSSLGDEKLFF. Here the CDR3 DNA reads TGCGCCAGCAGCTCGTTGGGGGATGAAAAACTGTTTTTT. Full variable domain (outside the CDR3, taken from reference TRBV5-1 and TRBJ1-4): KAGVTQTPRYLIKTRGQQVTLSCSPISGHRSVSWYQQTPGQGLQFLFEYFSETQRNKGNFPGRFSGRQFSNSRSEMNVSTLELGDSALYLCASSSLGDEKLFFGSGTQLSVL.

The gene calls are TRBV10-2 and TRBJ1-1; no definite D call. This CDR3 is built from 13 residues. The ends were cut back, 1 base at V and 6 bases at J, with 9 bases in the middle. Germline-derived CDR1 and CDR2 are WSHSY and SAAADI. CDR3 in DNA: TGCGCCAGCAGTGAGTTCCGGGGAGCTGAAGCTTTCTTT. Translating it yields CASSEFRGAEAFF.

The V gene is TRBV20-1, the J gene TRBJ1-5; D not certain. This CDR3 has 14 residues. Germline CDR1 is DFQATT and CDR2 is SNEGSKA (reference sequence). The V end was cut by 1 base, the J end by 5 bases, with 12 bases between. CDR3 nucleotides: TGCAGTGCTAGAGTCATCCGGGCTGATCAGCCCCAGCATTTT. Translating gives CSARVIRADQPQHF.

V and J are TRBV6-5 and TRBJ2-2; 9 bases align to TRBD2. The CDR3 is 16 residues long. Germline CDR1 MNHEY, CDR2 SVGAGI. The V gene end was trimmed by 2 bases and the J gene end by 1 base; junction bases not matched to a gene: 2. CDR3 nucleotide sequence: TGTGCCAGCAGTTACCTAGCGGGGATGAACACCGGGGAGCTGTTTTTT. Translation gives CASSYLAGMNTGELFF.

This clonotype appeared once. This clone may be a read error of a much larger clone one base away. The chain employs TRBV5-1 and TRBJ2-7, with D unclear. Trimming took 3 bases from V and 2 from J, leaving 12 bases between them. Germline V gene sequence: CDR1 SGHRS, CDR2 YFSETQ. CDR3 length equals 14 residues. The CDR3 DNA reads as TGCGCCAGCAGCTCCCGAGAATCCCCCTACGAGCAGTACTTC. Protein sequence: CASSSRESPYEQYF.

The CDR3 region has the DNA TGCGCCAGCAGCTTGGACAGGGAATCGGGGGAAGCTTTCTTT. As protein: CASSLDRESGEAFF. This chain connects TRBV5-1 to TRBJ1-1, with D possibly being TRBD1 (6 bases). The V end lost 0 bases, the J end lost 8 bases, and 14 bases lay between the germline ends. CDR1 SGHRS and CDR2 YFSETQ come from the germline V gene. The CDR3 sequence is 14 residues long.

The chain combines TRBV29-1 with TRBJ1-1; no clear D gene. Germline CDR1 is SQVTM and CDR2 is ANQGSEA. With 4 bases removed from V and 6 bases from J, the gap between germline ends came to 15 bases. The CDR3 covers 13 residues. CDR3 DNA: TGCAGCGTTGGTGTTGTCCGGGAAGCTGAAGCTTTCTTT. Protein product: CSVGVVREAEAFF.

This clonotype has just a few counts. The chain uses TRBV25-1 and TRBJ2-1; weak D call: TRBD2 (5 bases). Germline V lookup: CDR1 MGHDK, CDR2 SYGVNS. With 1 base removed from V and 3 bases from J, the gap between germline ends came to 10 bases. This CDR3 spans 15 amino acids. CDR3 residues: CASSESGGRYNEQFF. Written as DNA, the CDR3 is TGTGCCAGCAGTGAATCCGGAGGACGCTACAATGAGCAGTTCTTC.

The V gene is TRBV7-9, the J gene TRBJ2-3; the match to TRBD1 covers 7 bases. V dropped 1 base and J dropped 9; count of bases not matched to a gene: 7. Germline V gives CDR1 SEHNR, CDR2 FQNEAQ (reference sequence). The CDR3 runs to 14 residues. CDR3 residues: CASSLETGKNTQYF. CDR3 nucleotides: TGTGCCAGCAGCTTAGAGACAGGGAAGAACACGCAGTATTTT.

Notes on this clonotype: A much larger clone lies a single base off, so this may be a read error. This chain joins TRBV7-2 and TRBJ2-5; TRBD2 agrees at 7 bases. With the DNA end fitting TRBJ2-7 better, the J assignment may be wrong. The length of the CDR3 is 14 residues. CDR1 is SGHTA, CDR2 FQGNSA, per germline. The CDR3 loop is CASSRSSGTHEQYF. The CDR3 nucleotides read TGTGCCAGCAGCCGATCTAGCGGCACCCACGAGCAGTACTTC.

The rearrangement joins TRBV12-3 or TRBV12-4 to TRBJ1-1, with TRBD1 matching over 7 bases. With V trimmed by 4 bases and J by 0 bases, 8 bases remained unmatched. The length of the CDR3 is 16 residues. In nucleotides, the CDR3 is TGTGCCAGCAGTTCAGGACAGGCCCGAATGAACACTGAAGCTTTCTTT. It translates to CASSSGQARMNTEAFF.

This clonotype is deemed medium-sized. V is TRBV12-3 or TRBV12-4 and J is TRBJ2-4; D gene uncertain. CDR3 length: 13 amino acids. The V end lost 6 bases, the J end lost 7 bases, and 13 bases lay between the germline ends. Here the CDR3 DNA reads TGTGCCAGCAGCCCCCCCGGAGTCAACATTCAGTACTTC. This sequence encodes CASSPPGVNIQYF.

The rearrangement uses TRBV9 and TRBJ1-1; D unresolved. The CDR3 spans 12 residues. The germline V gene has CDR1 SGDLS and CDR2 YYNGEE. V gave up 0 bases and J gave up 7 bases, with 7 bases separating them. Here the CDR3 reads CASSVGGDEAFF. CDR3 DNA sequence: TGTGCCAGCAGCGTAGGAGGAGATGAAGCTTTCTTT.

This clonotype was detected a few times. The chain links TRBV24-1 to TRBJ1-4; tentative D call: TRBD1 (5 bases). Germline V lookup: CDR1 KGHDR, CDR2 SFDVKD. This CDR3 contains 15 residues. Trimming took 3 bases from V and 5 from J, leaving 12 bases between them. CDR3 protein: CATSDGTDMNEKLFF. CDR3 coding DNA: TGTGCCACCAGTGATGGGACTGACATGAATGAAAAACTGTTTTTT.

The V call is TRBV4-1, the J call TRBJ1-2; weak D call: TRBD1 (5 bases). The germline V gene has CDR1 MGHRA and CDR2 YSYEKL. V gave up 2 bases and J gave up 9 bases, with 22 bases separating them. CDR3 length equals 16 residues. The CDR3, as DNA: TGCGCCAGCAGCCAACCCCGGGGACCCCGAAGGTATAGCTACACCTTC. Amino acids: CASSQPRGPRRYSYTF.